There are a few counts of the clone carrying this T cell receptor beta chain. Its antigen is not known. These data belong to a study of graft-versus-host responses after intestinal transplantation. Assay used: immunoSEQ multiplex PCR; TCRdb lists only in-frame clones, some missing. The table shows some 90,000 clones, with about 93% occurring only once. This CDR3 has 13 amino acids. After removal of 8 bases from V and 3 bases from J, the junction contained 3 bases not matched to a gene. Germline lookup yields CDR1 MNHNS and CDR2 SASEGT. The receptor was isolated from a human donor who received an intestinal transplant. The sequencing used unstimulated CD8+ T cells sorted from spleen or lymph node cells, collected before intestinal transplant. The chain has TRBV6-1 and TRBJ2-2; TRBD1 agrees at 7 bases. The CDR3 protein is CASRDRHTGELFF. DNA for the CDR3: TGTGCCAGCCGGGACAGACACACCGGGGAGCTGTTTTTT.